This paragraph reports one T cell receptor beta chain. Its cognate antigen is unknown. Trimming cost V 10 bases and J 0 bases, with 15 bases left between them. From germline, CDR1 is SGHVS and CDR2 FQNEAQ. The CDR3 loop spans 14 amino acids. PCR amplification relied on 60 Vbeta primers (plus 13 Jbeta primers). Profiled with immunoSEQ multiplex PCR; TCRdb holds only in-frame clones, not every one. The sample contains 140,000 or so clones, about three quarters of which appear only once. This sample stems from a study of cytomegalovirus exposure and HLA in healthy donors. Study findings and constraints: In vitro assays verified that a few CMV-associated chains recognized CMV antigens specifically.

The source material was PBMCs. The receptor comes from a woman aged 25-40 years in good health and CMV-seronegative. V usage is TRBV7-8 and J usage is TRBJ1-2; D remains unclear. In DNA form, the CDR3 reads TGTGCCACCTGGGCCGGGATAGCTAACTATGGCTACACCTTC. It encodes CATWAGIANYGYTF.